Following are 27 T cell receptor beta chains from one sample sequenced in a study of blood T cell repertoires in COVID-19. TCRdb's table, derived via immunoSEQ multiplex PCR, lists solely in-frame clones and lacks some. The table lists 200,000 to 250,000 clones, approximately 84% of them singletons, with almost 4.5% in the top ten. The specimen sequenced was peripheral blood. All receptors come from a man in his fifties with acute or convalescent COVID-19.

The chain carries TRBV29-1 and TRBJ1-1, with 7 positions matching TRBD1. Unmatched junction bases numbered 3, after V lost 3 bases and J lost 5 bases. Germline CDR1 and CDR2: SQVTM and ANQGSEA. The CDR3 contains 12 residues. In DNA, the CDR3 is TGCAGCGTTGATAACAGGGGTACTGAAGCTTTCTTT. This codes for CSVDNRGTEAFF. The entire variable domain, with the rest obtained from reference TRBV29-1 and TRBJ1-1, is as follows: SAVISQKPSRDICQRGTSLTIQCQVDSQVTMMFWYRQQPGQSLTLIATANQGSEATYESGFVIDKFPISRPNLTFSTLTVSNMSPEDSSIYLCSVDNRGTEAFFGQGTRLTVV.

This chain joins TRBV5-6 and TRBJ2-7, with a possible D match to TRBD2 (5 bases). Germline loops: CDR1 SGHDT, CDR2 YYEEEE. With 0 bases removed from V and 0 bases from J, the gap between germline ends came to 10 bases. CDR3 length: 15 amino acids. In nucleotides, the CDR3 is TGTGCCAGCAGCTTGGGTGCGGGTAACTCCTACGAGCAGTACTTC. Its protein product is CASSLGAGNSYEQYF. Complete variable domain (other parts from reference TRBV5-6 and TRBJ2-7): DAGVTQSPTHLIKTRGQQVTLRCSPKSGHDTVSWYQQALGQGPQFIFQYYEEEERQRGNFPDRFSGHQFPNYSSELNVNALLLGDSALYLCASSLGAGNSYEQYFGPGTRLTVT.

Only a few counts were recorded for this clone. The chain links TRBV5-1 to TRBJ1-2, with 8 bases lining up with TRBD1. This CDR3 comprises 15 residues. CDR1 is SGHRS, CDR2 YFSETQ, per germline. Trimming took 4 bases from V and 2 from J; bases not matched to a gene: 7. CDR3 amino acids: CASSTGQGQNYGYTF. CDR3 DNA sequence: TGCGCCAGCAGCACAGGACAGGGTCAGAACTATGGCTACACCTTC.

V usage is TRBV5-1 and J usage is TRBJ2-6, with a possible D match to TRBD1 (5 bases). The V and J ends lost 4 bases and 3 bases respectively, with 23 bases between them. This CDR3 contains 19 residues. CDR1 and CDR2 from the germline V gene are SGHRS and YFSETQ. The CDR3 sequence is CASSPKDHAIQGGANVLTF. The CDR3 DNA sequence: TGCGCCAGCAGCCCGAAGGACCACGCGATCCAGGGTGGGGCCAACGTCCTGACTTTC. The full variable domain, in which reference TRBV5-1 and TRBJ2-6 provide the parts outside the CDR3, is KAGVTQTPRYLIKTRGQQVTLSCSPISGHRSVSWYQQTPGQGLQFLFEYFSETQRNKGNFPGRFSGRQFSNSRSEMNVSTLELGDSALYLCASSPKDHAIQGGANVLTFGAGSRLTVL.

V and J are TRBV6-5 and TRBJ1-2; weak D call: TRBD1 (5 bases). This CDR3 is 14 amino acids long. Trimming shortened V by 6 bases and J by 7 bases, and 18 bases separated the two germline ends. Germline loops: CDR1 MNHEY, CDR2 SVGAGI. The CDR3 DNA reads TGTGCCAGCAGACCAGACAGTGCTCACAGTGGCTACACCTTC. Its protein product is CASRPDSAHSGYTF.

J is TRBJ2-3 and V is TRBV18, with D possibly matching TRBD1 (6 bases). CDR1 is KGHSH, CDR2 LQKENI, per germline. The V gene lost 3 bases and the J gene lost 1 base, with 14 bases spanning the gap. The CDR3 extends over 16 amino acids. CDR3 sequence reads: CASSPSAGAGTDTQYF. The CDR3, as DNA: TGTGCCAGCTCACCGTCCGCAGGGGCAGGCACAGATACGCAGTATTTT.

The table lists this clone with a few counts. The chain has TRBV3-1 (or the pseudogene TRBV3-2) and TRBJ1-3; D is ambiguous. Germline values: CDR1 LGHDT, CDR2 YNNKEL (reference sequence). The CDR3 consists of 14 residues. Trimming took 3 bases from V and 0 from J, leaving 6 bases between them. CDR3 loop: CASSHGGSGNTIYF. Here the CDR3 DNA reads TGTGCCAGCAGCCACGGTGGCTCTGGAAACACCATATATTTT.

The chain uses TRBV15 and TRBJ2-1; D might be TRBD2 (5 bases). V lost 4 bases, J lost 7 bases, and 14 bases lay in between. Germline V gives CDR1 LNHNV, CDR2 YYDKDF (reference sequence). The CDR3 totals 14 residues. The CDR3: CATSMRAGWNEQFF. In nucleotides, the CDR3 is TGTGCCACCAGCATGAGGGCAGGCTGGAATGAGCAGTTCTTC. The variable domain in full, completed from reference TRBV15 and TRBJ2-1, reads DAMVIQNPRYQVTQFGKPVTLSCSQTLNHNVMYWYQQKSSQAPKLLFHYYDKDFNNEADTPDNFQSRRPNTSFCFLDIRSPGLGDTAMYLCATSMRAGWNEQFFGPGTRLTVL.

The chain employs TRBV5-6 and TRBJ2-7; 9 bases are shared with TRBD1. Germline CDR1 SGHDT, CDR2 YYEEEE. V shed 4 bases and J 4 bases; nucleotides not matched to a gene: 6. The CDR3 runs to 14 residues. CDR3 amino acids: CASSPTGGPYEQYF. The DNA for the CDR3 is TGTGCCAGCAGCCCTACAGGGGGCCCTTACGAGCAGTACTTC.

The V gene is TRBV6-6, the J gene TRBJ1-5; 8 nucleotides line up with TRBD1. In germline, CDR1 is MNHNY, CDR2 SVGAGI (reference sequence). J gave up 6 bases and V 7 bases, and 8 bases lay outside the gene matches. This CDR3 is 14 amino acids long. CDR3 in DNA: TGTGCCAGCAAAGACAGGGGATTCGGTCAGCCCCAGCATTTT. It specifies CASKDRGFGQPQHF.

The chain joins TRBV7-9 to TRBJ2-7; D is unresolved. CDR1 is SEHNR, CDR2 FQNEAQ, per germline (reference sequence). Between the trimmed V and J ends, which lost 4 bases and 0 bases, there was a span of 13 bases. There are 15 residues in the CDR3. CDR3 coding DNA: TGTGCCAGCAGCTCAGACTGGATCCTCTCCTACGAGCAGTACTTC. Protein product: CASSSDWILSYEQYF.

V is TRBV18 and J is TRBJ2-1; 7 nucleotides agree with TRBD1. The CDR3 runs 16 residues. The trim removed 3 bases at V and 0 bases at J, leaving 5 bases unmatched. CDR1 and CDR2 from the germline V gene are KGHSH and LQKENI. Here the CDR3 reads CASSPKGQSSYNEQFF. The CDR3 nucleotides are TGTGCCAGCTCACCCAAGGGACAGAGCTCCTACAATGAGCAGTTCTTC.

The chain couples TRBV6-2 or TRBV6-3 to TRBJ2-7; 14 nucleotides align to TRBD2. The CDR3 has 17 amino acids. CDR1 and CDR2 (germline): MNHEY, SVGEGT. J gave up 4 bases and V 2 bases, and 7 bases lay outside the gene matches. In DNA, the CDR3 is TGTGCCAGCAGTTACCCCCCCGGACTAGCGGGGGGATACGAGCAGTACTTC. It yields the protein CASSYPPGLAGGYEQYF.

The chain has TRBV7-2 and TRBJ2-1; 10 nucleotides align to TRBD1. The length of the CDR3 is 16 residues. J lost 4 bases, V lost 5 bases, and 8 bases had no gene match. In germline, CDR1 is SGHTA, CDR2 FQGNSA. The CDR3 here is CASSAVAGQGYNEQFF. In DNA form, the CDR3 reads TGTGCCAGCAGCGCCGTTGCGGGACAGGGGTACAATGAGCAGTTCTTC.

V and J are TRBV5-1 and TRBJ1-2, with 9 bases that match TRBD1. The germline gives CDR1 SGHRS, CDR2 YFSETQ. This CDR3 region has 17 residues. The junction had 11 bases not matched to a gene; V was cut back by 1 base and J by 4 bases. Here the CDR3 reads CASSLLAPGQGSYGYTF. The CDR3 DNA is TGCGCCAGCAGCTTGTTAGCCCCCGGACAGGGGAGCTATGGCTACACCTTC.

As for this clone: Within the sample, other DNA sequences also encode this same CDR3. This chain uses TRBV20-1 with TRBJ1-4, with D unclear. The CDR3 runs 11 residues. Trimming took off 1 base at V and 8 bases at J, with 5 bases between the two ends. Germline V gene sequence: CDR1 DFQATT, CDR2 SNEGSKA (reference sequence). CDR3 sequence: CSARGQEKLFF. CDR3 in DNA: TGCAGTGCTAGAGGTCAGGAAAAACTGTTTTTT.

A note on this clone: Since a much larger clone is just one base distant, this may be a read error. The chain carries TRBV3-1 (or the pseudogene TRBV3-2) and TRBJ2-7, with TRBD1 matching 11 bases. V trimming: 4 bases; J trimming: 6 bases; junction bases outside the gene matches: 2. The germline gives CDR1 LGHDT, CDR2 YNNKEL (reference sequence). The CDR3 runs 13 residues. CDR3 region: CASSPGTGGEQYF. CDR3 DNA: TGTGCCAGCAGCCCCGGGACAGGGGGCGAGCAGTACTTC.

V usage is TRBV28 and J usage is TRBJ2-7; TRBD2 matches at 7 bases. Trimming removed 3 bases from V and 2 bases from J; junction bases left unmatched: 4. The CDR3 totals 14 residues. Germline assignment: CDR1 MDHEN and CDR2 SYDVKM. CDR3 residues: CASSFAGVPYEQYF. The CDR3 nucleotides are TGTGCCAGCAGTTTCGCGGGGGTTCCCTACGAGCAGTACTTC. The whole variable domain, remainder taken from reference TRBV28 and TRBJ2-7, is DVKVTQSSRYLVKRTGEKVFLECVQDMDHENMFWYRQDPGLGLRLIYFSYDVKMKEKGDIPEGYSVSREKKERFSLILESASTNQTSMYLCASSFAGVPYEQYFGPGTRLTVT.

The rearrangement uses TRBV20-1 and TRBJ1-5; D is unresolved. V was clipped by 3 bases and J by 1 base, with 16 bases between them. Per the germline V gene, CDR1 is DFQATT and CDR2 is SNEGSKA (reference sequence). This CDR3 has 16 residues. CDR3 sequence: CSASPRYGISNQPQHF. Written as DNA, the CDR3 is TGCAGTGCTAGTCCTCGTTACGGGATCAGCAATCAGCCCCAGCATTTT.

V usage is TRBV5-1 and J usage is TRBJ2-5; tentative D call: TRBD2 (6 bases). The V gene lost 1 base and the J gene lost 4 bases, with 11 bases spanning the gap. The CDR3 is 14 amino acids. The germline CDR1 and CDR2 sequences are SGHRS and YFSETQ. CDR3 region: CASSLFGGGETQYF. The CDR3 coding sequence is TGCGCCAGCAGCTTGTTCGGGGGTGGAGAGACCCAGTACTTC.

The CDR3 loop reads CASSQEGGEQYF. DNA for the CDR3: TGTGCCAGCAGCCAAGAGGGGGGAGAGCAGTACTTC. The chain is built from TRBV3-1 (or the pseudogene TRBV3-2) and TRBJ2-7, with a possible D match to TRBD2 (6 bases). V lost 0 bases and J 7 bases, leaving 7 bases between the germline ends. The CDR3 sequence is 12 residues long. Germline V lookup: CDR1 LGHDT, CDR2 YNNKEL (reference sequence).

The CDR3 nucleotides are TGTGCCAGCAGTTACCAGGGGGTCTATGGCTACACCTTC. Translation: CASSYQGVYGYTF. The chain has TRBV6-2 or TRBV6-3 and TRBJ1-2; 7 nucleotides align to TRBD1. After removal of 2 bases from V and 4 bases from J, the junction contained 1 base not matched to a gene. CDR1 is MNHEY and CDR2 is SVGEGT in the germline V gene. The CDR3 loop spans 13 amino acids.

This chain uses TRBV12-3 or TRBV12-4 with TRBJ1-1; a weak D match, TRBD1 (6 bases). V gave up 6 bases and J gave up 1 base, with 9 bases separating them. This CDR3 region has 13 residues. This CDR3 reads CASRPQGNTEAFF. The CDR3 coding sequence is TGTGCCAGCAGACCACAGGGGAACACTGAAGCTTTCTTT.

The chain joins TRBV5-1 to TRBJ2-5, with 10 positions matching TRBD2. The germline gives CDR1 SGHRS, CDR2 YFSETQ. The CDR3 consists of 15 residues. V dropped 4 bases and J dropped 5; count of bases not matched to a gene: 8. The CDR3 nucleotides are TGCGCCAGCAGCCGGACTAGCGGCGAGGGGGAGACCCAGTACTTC. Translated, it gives CASSRTSGEGETQYF.

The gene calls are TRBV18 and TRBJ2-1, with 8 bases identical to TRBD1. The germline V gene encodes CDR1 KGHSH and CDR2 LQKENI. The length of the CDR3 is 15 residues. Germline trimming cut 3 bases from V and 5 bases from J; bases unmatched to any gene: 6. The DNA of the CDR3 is TGTGCCAGCTCACCTCAGGGGGCGCTTAACAATGAGCAGTTCTTC. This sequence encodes CASSPQGALNNEQFF.

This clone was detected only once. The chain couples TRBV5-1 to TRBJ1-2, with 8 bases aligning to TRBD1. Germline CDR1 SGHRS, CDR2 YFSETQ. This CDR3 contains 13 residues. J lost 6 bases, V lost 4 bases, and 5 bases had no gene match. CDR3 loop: CASSRDRIDGYTF. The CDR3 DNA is TGCGCCAGCAGCAGGGACAGGATAGATGGCTACACCTTC.

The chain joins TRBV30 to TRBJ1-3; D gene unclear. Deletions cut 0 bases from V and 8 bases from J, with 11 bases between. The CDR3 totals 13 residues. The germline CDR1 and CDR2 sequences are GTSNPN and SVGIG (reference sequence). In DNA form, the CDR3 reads TGTGCCTGGAGTGTGGGCGCCGCCGACACCATATATTTT. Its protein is CAWSVGAADTIYF. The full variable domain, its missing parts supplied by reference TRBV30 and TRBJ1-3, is SQTIHQWPATLVQPVGSPLSLECTVEGTSNPNLYWYRQAAGRGLQLLFYSVGIGQISSEVPQNLSASRPQDRQFILSSKKLLLSDSGFYLCAWSVGAADTIYFGEGSWLTVV.